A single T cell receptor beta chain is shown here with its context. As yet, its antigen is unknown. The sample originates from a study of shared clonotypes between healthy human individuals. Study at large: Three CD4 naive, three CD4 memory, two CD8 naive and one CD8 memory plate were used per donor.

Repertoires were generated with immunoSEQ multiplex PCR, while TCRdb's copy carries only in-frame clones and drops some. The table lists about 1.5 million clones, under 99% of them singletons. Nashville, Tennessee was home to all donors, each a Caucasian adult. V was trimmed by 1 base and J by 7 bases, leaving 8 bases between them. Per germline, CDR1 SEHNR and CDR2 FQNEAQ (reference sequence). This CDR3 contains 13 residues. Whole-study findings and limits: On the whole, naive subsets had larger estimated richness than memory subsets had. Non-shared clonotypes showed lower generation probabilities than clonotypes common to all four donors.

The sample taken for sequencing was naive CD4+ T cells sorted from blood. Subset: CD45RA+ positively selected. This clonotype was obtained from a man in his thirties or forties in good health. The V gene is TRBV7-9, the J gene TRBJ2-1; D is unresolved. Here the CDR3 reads CASSLEGWNEQFF. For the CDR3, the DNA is TGTGCCAGCAGCTTAGAAGGATGGAATGAGCAGTTCTTC.